These 2 T cell receptor beta chains originate from one sample sequenced in a study of T cells in Graves' hyperthyroidism and ophthalmopathy. The CDR3 regions of TCR beta were amplified from RNA transcripts. Carried out on the TCR CDR3, a first-round RT-PCR used the HTBI primer set. In TCRdb, the multiplex PCR reads were re-called with MiXCR into one record per CDR3 protein. This table has hundreds of thousands of distinct CDR3 sequences, roughly a quarter appearing once. The source material was blood. These receptors were taken from a woman in her 30s with Graves' ophthalmopathy.

This clonotype showed up many times. The gene calls are TRBV24-1 and TRBJ2-7; D is undetermined. Trimming removed 0 bases at V and 6 bases at J, with 8 bases between. Germline CDR1 reads KGHDR; CDR2 reads SFDVKD. The CDR3 loop spans 13 amino acids. In DNA form, the CDR3 reads TGTGCCACCAGTGATTTGAGGGTCAGCGAGCAGTACTTC. Encoded protein: CATSDLRVSEQYF.

This clonotype was counted at least ten times. V gene TRBV4-1 combines with J gene TRBJ1-3; the match to TRBD1 covers 7 bases. From germline, CDR1 is MGHRA and CDR2 YSYEKL. V shed 3 bases, J shed 0 bases, and the junction held 5 bases outside the gene matches. The CDR3 is 16 amino acids. The CDR3 reads CASSQGGQRSGNTIYF. CDR3 nucleotides: TGCGCCAGCAGCCAGGGGGGACAGCGCTCTGGAAACACCATATATTTT.